This T cell receptor (beta chain) was sequenced for a study of T cells in Graves' hyperthyroidism and ophthalmopathy (dated by TCRdb to the late 2010s). Regarding the complete study: Peripheral blood samples were taken at the time of initial diagnosis, prior to any treatment. To identify TCR V-J signatures that set the groups apart, the researchers used a discovery cohort of roughly 100 patients, made up of under 50 with Graves' ophthalmopathy and about 59 with stable Graves' hyperthyroidism. An independent validation cohort of fewer than 20 hyperthyroidism patients and about 16 patients who later progressed to ophthalmopathy tested prospective prediction of ophthalmopathy. The 100 or so discovery patients were randomly divided into training and test sets at a 7:3 ratio. In addition, the study compared T-cell repertoires in thyroid tissue and in blood from about 6 Graves' hyperthyroidism patients. After blood sampling, hyperthyroidism patients were treated with methimazole at a starting dose of 30 mg daily, and ophthalmopathy patients were treated with high-dose intravenous methylprednisolone. The paper reports TCR Vbeta CDR3 sequencing of over 120 peripheral blood samples: around 45 ophthalmopathy, fewer than 85 hyperthyroidism and 17 progressor patients. Summary of the overall study and its limitations: Most expanded thyroid clonotypes (frequency above 0.001) were also detected in blood, suggesting blood repertoires may reflect thyroid immune responses. Ophthalmopathy was separated from stable hyperthyroidism by a 13 V-J signature model, with roughly 88% sensitivity and about 81% specificity obtained in cross-validation and 80%/75% obtained in testing. During validation, the model predicted progression to ophthalmopathy a median of about 5.9 months ahead of onset, with roughly 65% sensitivity and under 85% specificity. No statistical method was used to set the sample size in advance, and investigators knew the group allocation.

Many counts were recorded for this clonotype. Its antigen is unknown. Base qualities are missing; no much larger clone stands one base away. There are 13 amino acids in the CDR3, from cysteine to phenylalanine inclusive. CDR3 DNA only is kept here, 39 bases in frame from base 1. V sheds 8 bases and J sheds 0 bases, leaving 7 bases between their ends. Via the germline V gene, CDR1 is MNHNS and CDR2 SASEGT. Stable Graves' hyperthyroidism was defined as no progression to ophthalmopathy during 18 months of follow-up. Hyperthyroidism patients were aged 18 to 65 years and newly diagnosed, with disease duration of less than 2 months. The study excluded patients with uncontrolled infections, other autoimmune diseases, pregnancy or lactation. Clinical symptoms, serum thyroxine and TRAb, thyroid ultrasound, and orbital computed tomography formed the basis for the diagnoses. PBMCs were separated from under 12 ml of fresh peripheral blood using Ficoll-Paque density gradient centrifugation. Trizol reagent was used to extract total RNA, and RNA quality was then checked on an Agilent 2100 Bioanalyzer.

The TCR beta CDR3 regions were amplified from the RNA transcripts. The TCR CDR3 was subjected to a first round of RT-PCR using the HTBI primer set and the Qiagen OneStep RT-PCR kit. A second multiplex PCR round built the libraries, followed by size selection and purification. Sequencing of the libraries was done on an Illumina HiSeq2000 using paired-end 100 bp reads. The authors' pipeline ran thus. SOAPnuke was used to process the raw data, throwing out any read that contained adapters or uncalled bases, had a mean Phred below 15, or lacked an exact constant-primer or identifier match. High-quality paired reads were merged with COPE v1.2.5, and unique nucleotide sequences were defined as clonotypes. MiTCR v1.1 was used to align the clonotypes against IMGT TRBV, TRBD and TRBJ reference segments. Only V-J combinations with frequency above 0.0001, covering about 99% of repertoires, were analysed. A TCS score was defined as the ratio of F50 (clonal expansion) to E x V (chaos), with BLOSUM62-based TCRdist applied between CDR3 peptides within each V-J. Welch's t-statistics and random forest reduced roughly 530 V-J features to roughly 13, which were used in a naive Bayes classifier (R e1071). Through fastp at Q25 and MiXCR, TCRdb rebuilt clones from the public reads, retaining in-frame beta chains. Every CDR3 protein is listed once, alongside the most common genes and DNA of its rows. The V and J calls and clone size are TCRdb's, not the authors'. Present in this sample are some 360,000 distinct CDR3 sequences, about 15% of which were seen just once. The ten biggest clones cover 9.5% to 11% of the sample.

In this chain, TRBV6-1 is recombined with TRBJ1-4; the D gene remains uncertain. Sequenced: blood. The TCR comes from a woman in her sixties with Graves' hyperthyroidism. The nucleotides are TGTGCCAGCGGACGGACAACTAATGAAAAACTGTTTTTT. Its protein reads: CASGRTTNEKLFF.